These 14 T cell receptor beta chains came from one sample sequenced in a study of lymphopenia after photon versus proton radiotherapy (dated by TCRdb to between 2019 and 2020). The library was made by the immunoSEQ multiplex PCR assay. In TCRdb, the immuneACCESS table is reduced to in-frame sequences with V and J assigned. These tables do not hold every clone; where another copy was compared, an unresolved V gene accounts for under half, and the others remain unexplained. This sample lists about 160,000 clones; approximately 90% were detected once. Approximately 4.8% of the sample rests with the top ten. This specimen consisted of peripheral blood, obtained from a patient treated with photon-based radiotherapy. These receptors all come from a man between 50 and 59 years old with gastric cancer.

The chain employs TRBV6-1 and TRBJ2-2; TRBD1 matches at 9 bases. V lost 4 bases, J lost 0 bases, and 0 bases stayed unmatched. Germline CDR1 and CDR2: MNHNS and SASEGT. The CDR3 is 15 amino acids. The DNA for the CDR3 is TGTGCCAGCAGTGGGACAGGGGCGAACACCGGGGAGCTGTTTTTT. This encodes CASSGTGANTGELFF.

J is TRBJ1-2 and V is TRBV27, with 7 bases identical to TRBD1. V gave up 5 bases and J gave up 3 bases; unmatched junction bases: 9. The CDR3 contains 15 residues. Looked up from germline, CDR1 is MNHEY and CDR2 is SMNVEV (reference sequence). CDR3 amino acids: CASSPQGQPYYGYTF. The DNA for the CDR3 is TGTGCCAGCAGTCCCCAGGGACAGCCTTACTATGGCTACACCTTC.

The chain employs TRBV7-9 and TRBJ1-2; D is unclear. The V gene's germline CDR1 is SEHNR and CDR2 FQNEAQ (reference sequence). V was cut by 0 bases and J by 8 bases, with 13 bases left in between. The CDR3 runs 14 residues. DNA for the CDR3: TGTGCCAGCAGCTTAGCGGGCATTGAGGGAGGCTACACCTTC. This translates into CASSLAGIEGGYTF.

The CDR3, as DNA: TGTGCCAGCTCACCAGGCCCCTACGAGCAGTACTTC. Protein product: CASSPGPYEQYF. The chain employs TRBV18 and TRBJ2-7; D unclear. Trimming removed 2 bases from V and 2 bases from J, with 4 bases in between. Germline lookup yields CDR1 KGHSH and CDR2 LQKENI. This CDR3 region has 12 residues. Together with reference TRBV18 and TRBJ2-7, the CDR3 gives the full variable domain: NAGVMQNPRHLVRRRGQEARLRCSPMKGHSHVYWYRQLPEEGLKFMVYLQKENIIDESGMPKERFSAEFPKEGPSILRIQQVVRGDSAAYFCASSPGPYEQYFGPGTRLTVT.

The chain is built from TRBV18 and TRBJ1-5; D is ambiguous. CDR1 KGHSH and CDR2 LQKENI come from the germline V gene. CDR3 size: 18 residues. The V gene lost 0 bases and the J gene lost 4 bases, with 19 bases spanning the gap. The CDR3 DNA sequence: TGTGCCAGCTCACCACCTGTCGGAGGTAGAGTGGGAAATCAGCCCCAGCATTTT. It is translated as CASSPPVGGRVGNQPQHF.

This chain uses TRBV30 with TRBJ2-3; D may correspond to TRBD1 or TRBD2 (5 bases each). Looked up from germline, CDR1 is GTSNPN and CDR2 is SVGIG (reference sequence). This CDR3 region has 12 residues. The V gene lost 8 bases and the J gene lost 2 bases, with 11 bases spanning the gap. CDR3 in amino acids: CALGDTTDTQYF. The CDR3 nucleotides are TGTGCCCTGGGGGATACCACAGATACGCAGTATTTT.

The chain is built from TRBV7-8 and TRBJ2-2; the match to TRBD2 covers 13 bases. This CDR3 is built from 19 residues. The germline V gene encodes CDR1 SGHVS and CDR2 FQNEAQ. V shed 0 bases and J 5 bases; nucleotides not matched to a gene: 9. In DNA, the CDR3 is TGTGCCAGCAGCTTAGCCTTTATAACTAGCGGGAGGGCTACCGGGGAGCTGTTTTTT. As protein: CASSLAFITSGRATGELFF.

The CDR3: CASSPWTGGTDTQYF. The CDR3 DNA sequence: TGTGCCAGCTCACCATGGACAGGGGGCACAGATACGCAGTATTTT. The chain links TRBV18 to TRBJ2-3; the match to TRBD1 covers 9 bases. The CDR3 consists of 15 residues. Trimming at V came to 2 bases and at J to 1 base, leaving 1 base not matched to a gene. CDR1 KGHSH and CDR2 LQKENI come from the germline V gene.

Turning to this clone: The sample carries other DNA sequences with the same CDR3. The chain has TRBV6-5 and TRBJ2-1, with 8 bases matching TRBD2. V lost 6 bases to trimming and J lost 1 base; unmatched junction nucleotides: 2. CDR3 length: 14 residues. Germline V gives CDR1 MNHEY, CDR2 SVGAGI. CDR3 sequence reads: CASSPGGSYNEQFF. As DNA, the CDR3 is TGTGCCAGCAGCCCGGGAGGGTCCTACAATGAGCAGTTCTTC.

The V call is TRBV9, the J call TRBJ2-7; D is unresolved. From germline, CDR1 is SGDLS and CDR2 YYNGEE. This CDR3 is 14 amino acids long. Trimming cost V 4 bases and J 5 bases, with 16 bases left between them. CDR3: CASSLRPAGHEQYF. DNA for the CDR3: TGTGCCAGCAGCTTAAGACCGGCCGGACACGAGCAGTACTTC.

The CDR3 loop is CASSGGQGAYEQYF. The CDR3, as DNA: TGCGCCAGCAGCGGGGGACAGGGGGCGTACGAGCAGTACTTC. The chain carries TRBV5-1 and TRBJ2-7, with 12 positions matching TRBD1. The V gene's germline CDR1 is SGHRS and CDR2 YFSETQ. Trimming removed 4 bases from V and 4 bases from J; junction bases left unmatched: 3. This CDR3 is 14 amino acids long.

This chain joins TRBV28 and TRBJ1-5, with TRBD1 matching 7 bases. Germline V gene sequence: CDR1 MDHEN, CDR2 SYDVKM. This CDR3 comprises 15 residues. With 4 bases clipped from V and 0 bases from J, the junction kept 3 bases outside the gene matches. The CDR3 reads CASSSGQNSNQPQHF. In DNA, the CDR3 is TGTGCCAGCAGTTCGGGACAGAATAGCAATCAGCCCCAGCATTTT.

This clone has only one observation. This sequence joins TRBV7-9 and TRBJ2-1; D is uncertain. CDR3 length: 16 amino acids. Germline CDR1 reads SEHNR; CDR2 reads FQNEAQ (reference sequence). V shed 1 base and J shed 6 bases, with 16 bases lying between them. As DNA, the CDR3 is TGTGCCAGCAGCTTAGACGGATTAGCCGTTGGCAATGAGCAGTTCTTC. Translating it yields CASSLDGLAVGNEQFF.

The chain links TRBV19 to TRBJ2-7; 9 positions match TRBD2. Germline V gene sequence: CDR1 LNHDA, CDR2 SQIVND (reference sequence). J was trimmed by 1 base and V by 7 bases; bases with no gene match: 8. The CDR3 consists of 15 residues. CDR3 in amino acids: CASKKGSGSSYEQYF. Here the CDR3 DNA reads TGTGCCAGTAAGAAGGGTAGCGGGAGTTCCTACGAGCAGTACTTC.